Included here is one T cell receptor (beta chain) sequence, with context. The source of the sample is a study of blood T cell repertoires in COVID-19. Across the whole study: Donors in the United States, Italy and Spain gave samples during acute or convalescent COVID-19.

In the original analysis: Using reference gene primer amplification, nucleated cell counts were estimated. The method was immunoSEQ multiplex PCR; TCRdb's version includes in-frame clones alone and lacks a portion of them. The V and J calls and the clone size are those of that table, but D and trimming were determined from the DNA. Counted here are 150,000 or so clones, 80% to 90% occurring once; the ten biggest clones make up 13% to 15%. The CDR3 loop spans 14 amino acids. V lost 9 bases and J lost 5; bases outside the gene matches: 8. Germline CDR1 and CDR2: SEHNR and FQNEAQ (reference sequence). All enrollees were roughly 18 to 100 years old and from fewer than 30 US areas. Membership in each cohort depended on participant-reported clinical history.

The sequencing sample was made of PBMCs or T cells enriched from blood (not recorded which). The sequence was collected from a man aged 50 or older who had recovered from COVID-19. The rearrangement joins TRBV7-9 to TRBJ1-4; 8 bases line up with TRBD1. CDR3 nucleotides: TGTGCCAGTAACGAACAGGGGGGGAATGAAAAACTGTTTTTT. This gives the protein CASNEQGGNEKLFF. Together with reference TRBV7-9 and TRBJ1-4, the CDR3 gives the full variable domain: DTGVSQNPRHKITKRGQNVTFRCDPISEHNRLYWYRQTLGQGPEFLTYFQNEAQLEKSRLLSDRFSAERPKGSFSTLEIQRTEQGDSAMYLCASNEQGGNEKLFFGSGTQLSVL.